The TCR beta chain described here comes from a study of B cell selection in AIRE deficiency. Conventional CD4 T cells were sorted as CD4+CD127+ cells. V was pared by 3 bases and J by 5 bases, with 17 bases between. In germline, CDR1 is SGHTA, CDR2 FQGNSA. There are 15 residues in the CDR3. Only in-frame clones appear in the TCRdb table, and some are missing; sequencing was by immunoSEQ multiplex PCR. Among some 23,000 clones, 95% to 98% were seen once, and the ten largest hold 0.17%. This sequence joins TRBV7-2 and TRBJ2-7; weak D call: TRBD2 (6 bases). Sequenced input: conventional CD4+ T cells sorted from PBMCs. The TCR originated in a human donor with AIRE deficiency. For the CDR3, the DNA is TGTGCCAGCAGCTTTACTAGCCTCAGGACCAACGAGCAGTACTTC. It yields the protein CASSFTSLRTNEQYF.